The sequence of this T cell receptor beta chain was determined in a study of radiation and T cells in renal cell carcinoma. Overall study findings and caveats: From baseline, blood top tumor clonotypes peaked at 2 weeks post-radiation. Pretreatment tumor biopsies were lacking, so baseline clonotypes are unknown.

Time point indicated: blood 4 weeks post-SBRT, at nephrectomy. Treatment given: 15 Gy SBRT to primary tumor, nephrectomy 4 weeks later. Nephrectomy followed 15 Gy stereotactic body radiation by 4 weeks. Clear cell pathology was present in this patient's renal cell carcinoma. TCRdb's copy holds only in-frame clones and misses some; the assay was immunoSEQ multiplex PCR. Of about 100,000 clones listed, 75% to 85% are singletons. This clone appeared a single time. Its target is unknown. Germline loops: CDR1 MDHEN, CDR2 SYDVKM. The CDR3 contains 14 residues. The germline V and J ends were trimmed by 8 bases and 1 base, with 15 bases remaining between them.

Sequences were derived from blood, sampled from a patient whose treatment included radiotherapy and nephrectomy. The J gene is TRBJ2-7, the V gene TRBV28, with D hard to call. The TCR sequence derives from a man in his sixties with renal cell carcinoma. As DNA, the CDR3 is TGTGCCAGCGGGCCTTACAGAGATTCCTACGAGCAGTACTTC. It translates to CASGPYRDSYEQYF.